The 9 T cell receptor beta chains below all came from one sample that was sequenced in a study of human T cells and chemical hapten exposure. Via MiXCR, TCRdb re-called the RACE reads, giving one row per CDR3 protein. The table has about 65,000 distinct CDR3 sequences, about 6.5% seen once. Time point: healthy volunteer bleed at 6 weeks. Total RNA was isolated from unfractionated whole blood. What was sequenced was whole blood. The receptors originated from a female donor in good health. Some clones in this sample may be carry-over from other donors' samples.

This sequence joins TRBV27 and TRBJ1-4, with a weak D call TRBD1 (5 bases). V gave up 5 bases and J gave up 7 bases, with 11 bases separating them. The germline CDR1 and CDR2 sequences are MNHEY and SMNVEV (reference sequence). The CDR3 spans 13 residues. The CDR3: CASSAQGSEKLFF. For the CDR3, the DNA is TGTGCCAGCAGTGCCCAGGGTAGTGAAAAACTGTTTTTT.

This clonotype has more than one count but fewer than ten. The chain employs TRBV4-3 and TRBJ2-7; 8 nucleotides line up with TRBD2. CDR1 and CDR2 (germline): LGHNA, YSLEER. Losses at the gene ends were 1 base for V and 6 bases for J; bases not matched to a gene: 5. This CDR3 contains 14 residues. The CDR3 DNA is TGCGCCAGCAGCCAAGTCGGGACTAGGGGCGAGCAGTACTTC. This encodes CASSQVGTRGEQYF.

This chain connects TRBV3-1 to TRBJ2-2; D is uncertain. The length of the CDR3 is 13 residues. From germline, CDR1 is LGHDT and CDR2 YNNKEL (reference sequence). Trimming stripped 4 bases from V and 3 bases from J, with 6 bases between. The DNA of the CDR3 is TGTGCCAGCAGCCGTGGGTACACCGGGGAGCTGTTTTTT. This translates into CASSRGYTGELFF.

The V and J genes are TRBV20-1 and TRBJ2-2, with 12 bases identical to TRBD2. Germline V CDR1 and CDR2: DFQATT, SNEGSKA (reference sequence). This CDR3 spans 17 amino acids. J gave up 3 bases and V 2 bases, and 7 bases lay outside the gene matches. In nucleotides, the CDR3 is TGCAGTGCTAGAAAGGCTAGCGGGAGGGCGGACACCGGGGAGCTGTTTTTT. Protein: CSARKASGRADTGELFF.

CDR3 sequence: CASSEQGADTQYF. Written as DNA, the CDR3 is TGTGCCAGCAGTGAACAGGGGGCAGATACGCAGTATTTT. This chain connects TRBV2 to TRBJ2-3, with TRBD1 identical over 7 bases. Germline V CDR1 and CDR2: SNHLY, FYNNEI. The J segment lost 4 bases and the V segment lost 2 bases, leaving 0 bases of the junction unmatched. This CDR3 is built from 13 residues. The full variable domain, with the rest looked up from reference TRBV2 and TRBJ2-3, is EPEVTQTPSHQVTQMGQEVILRCVPISNHLYFYWYRQILGQKVEFLVSFYNNEISEKSEIFDDQFSVERPDGSNFTLKIRSTKLEDSAMYFCASSEQGADTQYFGPGTRLTVL.

This clonotype was observed a few times. This chain connects TRBV25-1 to TRBJ2-1, with TRBD1 identical over 7 bases. J lost 4 bases, V lost 2 bases, and 11 bases had no gene match. The CDR3 has 17 amino acids. Per the germline V gene, CDR1 is MGHDK and CDR2 is SYGVNS. CDR3 protein: CASSELPGTVVYNEQFF. In DNA, the CDR3 is TGTGCCAGCAGTGAACTTCCTGGGACAGTAGTATACAATGAGCAGTTCTTC. The full variable domain, in which reference TRBV25-1 and TRBJ2-1 provide the parts outside the CDR3, is EADIYQTPRYLVIGTGKKITLECSQTMGHDKMYWYQQDPGMELHLIHYSYGVNSTEKGDLSSESTVSRIRTEHFPLTLESARPSHTSQYLCASSELPGTVVYNEQFFGPGTRLTVL.

In its sample, this clonotype was seen a few times. V and J are TRBV14 and TRBJ2-3; the match to TRBD1 covers 10 bases. The CDR3 runs to 15 residues. Germline CDR1 reads SGHDN; CDR2 reads FVKESK. The ends lost 4 bases at V and 5 bases at J; junction bases unmatched: 6. The CDR3 is CASSRDRGLEDTQYF. The CDR3 DNA reads as TGTGCCAGCAGCCGAGACAGGGGGCTCGAAGATACGCAGTATTTT.

This sequence joins TRBV5-1 and TRBJ1-4, with TRBD1 identical over 8 bases. The junction had 7 bases not matched to a gene; V was cut back by 4 bases and J by 5 bases. The CDR3 has 15 residues. From germline, CDR1 is SGHRS and CDR2 YFSETQ. This CDR3 reads CASSITGGNNEKLFF. In DNA, the CDR3 is TGCGCCAGCAGCATTACAGGGGGAAACAATGAAAAACTGTTTTTT.

This clonotype was seen only a few times. The chain carries TRBV11-2 and TRBJ2-3; possible D gene TRBD1, 5 bases. In germline, CDR1 is SGHAT, CDR2 FQNNGV. The CDR3 has 16 amino acids. V lost 5 bases, J lost 3 bases, and 18 bases lay in between. CDR3 nucleotides: TGTGCCAGCAGCCTTCGGGTGACAGAACCAACAGATACGCAGTATTTT. This translates into CASSLRVTEPTDTQYF. The full variable domain, rest sourced from reference TRBV11-2 and TRBJ2-3, is EAGVAQSPRYKIIEKRQSVAFWCNPISGHATLYWYQQILGQGPKLLIQFQNNGVVDDSQLPKDRFSAERLKGVDSTLKIQPAKLEDSAVYLCASSLRVTEPTDTQYFGPGTRLTVL.